Sequencing of this T cell receptor (beta chain) was carried out in a study of cytomegalovirus exposure and HLA in healthy donors (dated by TCRdb to the late 2010s). The study in broad terms: An earlier analysis of several hundred of the donors reported 250 to 300 Gb of sequence data and approximately 110 million unique TCR beta sequences from some 180 million T cells. An early release that covered roughly 600 HLA-typed donors contained approximately 320 gigabases of sequencing data and 70 million to 100 million unique TCR sequences. Of the 398 genotyped donors, 81% were placed in the genetic ancestry cluster associated with self-reported Caucasian donors. The aim of the study was to test whether cataloging public T cell receptors could identify signatures of past pathogen exposure. The study used immunosequencing to profile the T cell repertoires of some 600 subjects and linked those repertoires to cytomegalovirus serostatus. Along with the approximately 700-subject first cohort, a separate validation cohort of over a hundred different subjects was used. To predict cytomegalovirus infection status, the study combined high-throughput TCR immunosequencing, statistical association of individual TCRs with disease status, and machine learning. A later analysis re-examined previously published TCR beta repertoires from 500 to 700 donors and added high-resolution HLA genotyping to investigate patterns of TCR occurrence. In the later analysis, no new phenotypic data were used to find candidate immune exposures; instead, reliance was placed on TCR beta sequences and their occurrence across donors. An earlier analysis of several hundred of the donors applied high-throughput TCR beta sequencing to assess whether each TCR beta V gene segment acted as functional or pseudogenic. Donor age, sex, ethnicity and CMV serostatus were compiled together with the repertoire data. A later genetic analysis used genome-wide SNP genotypes for about three fifths of the 666 donors, treating that subset as a discovery cohort. All discovery cohort repertoires had been generated using a single sequencing platform. HLA typing included class I and class II loci at four-digit resolution. The number of donors typed differed by locus, with roughly 629-640 for A, B, C, DRB1 and DQB1, around 560 for DQA1, over 600 for DPA1, and approximately 470 for DPB1. Four or five DR-DQ haplotypes were handled as single units for association and clustering because linkage in the cohort was strong. Across approximately 420 genotyped donors of the cohort, an average of about 220,000 unique TCR beta nucleotide sequences per donor were sequenced, and roughly 18% of those sequences were non-productive.

The method behind the library was the immunoSEQ multiplex PCR assay. The multiplex PCR relied on a mix of 60 forward primers for TCR Vbeta segments and 13 reverse primers for TCR Jbeta segments. A multiplex PCR assay on genomic DNA amplified the CDR3 region of rearranged TCR beta genes. Amplified TCR beta libraries were sequenced as 87-base-pair reads on the Illumina HiSeq System. Per the source publication's procedure: A later analysis counted tens of millions of unique TCR beta chains across the 550 to 750 repertoires, and some 11 million of these chains were shared by at least two donors. To remove PCR and sequencing errors, raw reads were error-corrected and collapsed into unique sequences using a nearest-neighbor algorithm that merged closely related sequences. CDR3 sequences were aligned to IMGT reference sequences to assign V, D and J gene segments. Each retained sequence needed at least a six-nucleotide match to both a V gene segment and a J gene segment. Rearrangements were classified as productive when the CDR3 lacked stop codons and remained in frame with V and J, and all other rearrangements were classified as non-productive. CDR3 was defined by IMGT convention, running from the second conserved V-encoded cysteine to the conserved J-encoded phenylalanine. The earlier analysis of a few hundred of the donors excluded any sequence lacking an unambiguous match to a single V gene segment. In an earlier analysis of more than 500 of the donors, a V segment was called functional when productive rearrangements were above 56.7%, and segregating when the standard deviation between donors exceeded 5%. A statistical classification framework was built for diagnosing cytomegalovirus status from the catalog of TCR beta chain sequences. V and J gene assignment, in a later analysis, came from comparing TCR nucleotide sequences with IMGT/GENE-DB human TR gene sequences. A later analysis assigned CDR3 sequences and most-parsimonious VDJ recombination scenarios with the TCRdist pipeline. A later analysis defined each TCR beta chain by its CDR3 amino acid sequence plus V-gene family, and excluded reads lacking a unique V-gene family. To address suspected cross-contamination and a sequencing artifact, a later analysis removed around 600 highly shared, low-generation-probability nucleotide sequences. A later analysis calculated a clonal expansion index for each public chain from normalized within-repertoire ranks of inferred template counts. In a later analysis, generation probabilities were computed with a VDJ recombination model fitted to out-of-frame rearrangements, and the resulting probabilities were checked against IGoR. In a later analysis, TCR-TCR, TCR-HLA and TCR-CMV co-occurrence was scored with hypergeometric tests, and a repertoire-size bias correction was applied to TCR pairs. False discovery rates were estimated in a later analysis by permuting HLA or CMV assignments 20 times. In a later analysis, co-occurring TCRs were grouped using DBSCAN, and TCRdist sequence similarity was added for clustering within HLA-allele-positive subsets. Repertoires with fewer than 30,000 or more than 120,000 public chains, plus five repertoires with anomalous nucleotide sharing, were excluded from co-occurrence clustering. The clones in this table, taken by TCRdb from immuneACCESS, are in-frame only. Not every clone is retained; where verified, under half of the shortfall comes from an unresolved V gene, and the cause of the rest is unknown. V, J and clone size were drawn from that table, and D and trimming were deduced from the DNA. For this sample the table gives around 200,000 clones, of which around 77% were detected only once. Together, the top ten hold over 2.5% of the sample.

Including the terminal cysteine and phenylalanine, the CDR3 comprises 15 residues. CDR3 DNA is the only sequence kept; it has 45 bases, read in frame from the first base. Sequences MNHEY (CDR1) and SMNVEV (CDR2) are obtained from the germline V gene (reference sequence). V is trimmed back by 5 bases and J by 4 bases, and the junction contains 7 bases that no gene match accounts for. Of note for this clone: No cognate antigen has been identified for it. Base qualities are not recorded, but no much larger clone differs from it by a single base.

The cohort consisted of 600 or so healthy bone marrow donors. At the time of sampling, every cohort member was nominally healthy, though immune exposures that went unrecorded were likely present. The donor tested CMV seronegative, placing the donor among the roughly 350 seronegative members of the cohort. A peripheral blood sample was collected from each donor, and TCR beta sequencing was performed on peripheral blood mononuclear cells. The Qiagen DNeasy Blood Extraction Kit was used to extract genomic DNA from the blood cell samples. Study-level results and caveats: In a later analysis, HLA-associated TCR beta chains showed more clonal expansion and lower generation probabilities than non-associated chains that were equally common. A further reported finding was that TCR beta sequences accurately predicted the HLA-A and HLA-B alleles for most subjects in the first cohort. In a later genetic analysis, a missense DCLRE1C variant was associated with V-gene and J-gene trimming of TCR beta chains, and the association was replicated in an independent cohort. CMV serostatus was the only immune exposure information available for the cohort. Because counts were too low, roughly 16 rarely observed V segments, including chromosome 9 orphons, were left out of the earlier analysis of over 550 of the donors. According to a later analysis, most CMV-associated TCR beta chains appeared to be HLA-restricted, and the HLA associations seemed to be driven largely by CMV exposure. Sequencing depth was assumed to be roughly uniform across donors in the presence/absence analyses, though that assumption may not hold. The cohort was sequenced for TCR beta chains only, and without alpha or paired-chain data the features that could be detected were limited. A cluster of highly shared sequence variants was judged likely to represent a technical artifact of the sequencing pipeline. The study gave a list of about 150 TCR beta chains associated with cytomegalovirus. In a later analysis, TCR association rates were found to vary across HLA loci, with the most associated TCRs seen for DRB1 alleles and the fewest for HLA-C alleles. A later genetic analysis reported fewer N-insertions in productive TCRs among donors in an Asian-associated ancestry cluster than the approximately 700-donor mean. In vitro tests confirmed that three of the cytomegalovirus-associated TCR beta chains recognize cytomegalovirus antigens. A later analysis associated 15,000 or so TCR beta sequences with specific HLA alleles at a false discovery rate of 0.05. According to a later analysis, parvovirus B19, influenza, CMV and Epstein-Barr virus appeared linked to several top co-occurrence clusters. The 87-base-pair reads could not distinguish some IMGT-functional V segments, including TRBV6-2 and TRBV6-3, so those segments were excluded. Cytomegalovirus status was reported to be diagnosed by the classifier with high specificity and sensitivity in both the original and validation cohorts. The authors suggested that the approach could potentially be generalized to other disease states and immunological phenotypes. When HLA alleles, especially DR and DQ, strongly co-occurred, attributing TCR associations to individual alleles was difficult. Because some donors lacked HLA typing at each locus, the association tests relied only on the typed subset. Correlated functional status among segregating V segments might be attributable to linkage disequilibrium, but an unknown experimental factor could not be ruled out. While some public TCRs were present in many individuals, most TCR sequences turned up only very rarely across donors. In an earlier analysis of several hundred of the donors, most TCR beta V segments were observed in productive rearrangements about 90% or about 30% of the time, broadly matching IMGT annotations.

The chain uses TRBV27 and TRBJ1-2, and TRBD1 aligns with 10 junction nucleotides. This sequence originates from a female donor in good health and CMV-seronegative. Sequenced material: PBMCs. This receptor has the CDR3 CASSPLGDRGYGYTF. The DNA sequence is given as TGTGCCAGCAGTCCCCTCGGGGACAGGGGCTATGGCTACACCTTC.